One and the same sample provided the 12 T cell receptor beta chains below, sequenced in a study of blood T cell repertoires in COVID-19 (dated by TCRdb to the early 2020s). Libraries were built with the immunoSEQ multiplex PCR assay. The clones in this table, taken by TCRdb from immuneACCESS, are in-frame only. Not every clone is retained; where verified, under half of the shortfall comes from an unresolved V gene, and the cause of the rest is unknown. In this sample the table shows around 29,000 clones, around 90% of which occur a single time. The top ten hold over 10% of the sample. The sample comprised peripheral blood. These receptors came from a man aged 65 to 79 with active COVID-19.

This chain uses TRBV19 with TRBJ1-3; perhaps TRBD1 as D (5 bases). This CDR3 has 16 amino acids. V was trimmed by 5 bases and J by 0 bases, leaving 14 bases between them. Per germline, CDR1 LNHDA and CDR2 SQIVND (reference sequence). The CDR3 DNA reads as TGTGCCAGTAGTGCGGAACAGGCTCTCTCTGGAAACACCATATATTTT. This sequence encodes CASSAEQALSGNTIYF.

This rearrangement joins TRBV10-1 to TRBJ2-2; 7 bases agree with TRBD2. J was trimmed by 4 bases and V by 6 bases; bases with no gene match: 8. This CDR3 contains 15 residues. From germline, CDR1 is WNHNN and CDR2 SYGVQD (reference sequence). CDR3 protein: CASSDASGVTGELFF. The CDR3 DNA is TGCGCCAGCAGCGACGCCAGCGGGGTCACCGGGGAGCTGTTTTTT.

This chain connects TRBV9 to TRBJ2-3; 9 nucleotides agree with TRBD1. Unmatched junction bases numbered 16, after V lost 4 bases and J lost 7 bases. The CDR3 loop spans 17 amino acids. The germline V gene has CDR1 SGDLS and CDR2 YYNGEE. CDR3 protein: CASSTRFGTGLAYTQYF. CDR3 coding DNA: TGTGCCAGCAGCACTCGTTTCGGGACAGGGTTGGCGTATACGCAGTATTTT.

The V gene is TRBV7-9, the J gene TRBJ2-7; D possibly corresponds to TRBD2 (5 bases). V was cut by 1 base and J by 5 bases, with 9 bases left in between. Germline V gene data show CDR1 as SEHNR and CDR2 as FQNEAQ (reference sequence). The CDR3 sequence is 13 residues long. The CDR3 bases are TGTGCCAGCAGCTTAGTCGCGGGCGACGAGCAGTACTTC. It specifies CASSLVAGDEQYF.

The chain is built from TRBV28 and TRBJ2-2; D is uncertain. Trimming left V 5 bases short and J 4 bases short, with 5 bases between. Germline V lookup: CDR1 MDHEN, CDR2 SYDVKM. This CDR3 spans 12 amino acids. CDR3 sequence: CASSTPTGELFF. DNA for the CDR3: TGTGCCAGCAGTACACCCACCGGGGAGCTGTTTTTT.

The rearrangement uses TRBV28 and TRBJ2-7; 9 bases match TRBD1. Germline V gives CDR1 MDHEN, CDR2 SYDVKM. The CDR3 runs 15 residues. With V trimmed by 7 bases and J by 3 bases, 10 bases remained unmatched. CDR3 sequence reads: CASINTGTGNYEQYF. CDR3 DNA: TGTGCCAGCATTAACACCGGGACAGGGAACTACGAGCAGTACTTC.

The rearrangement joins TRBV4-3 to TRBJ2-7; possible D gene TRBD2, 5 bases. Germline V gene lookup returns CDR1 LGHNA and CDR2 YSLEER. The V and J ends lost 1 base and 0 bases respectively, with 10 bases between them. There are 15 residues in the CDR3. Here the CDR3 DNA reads TGCGCCAGCAGCCAAGCGGCTGAGGGCTCCTACGAGCAGTACTTC. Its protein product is CASSQAAEGSYEQYF.

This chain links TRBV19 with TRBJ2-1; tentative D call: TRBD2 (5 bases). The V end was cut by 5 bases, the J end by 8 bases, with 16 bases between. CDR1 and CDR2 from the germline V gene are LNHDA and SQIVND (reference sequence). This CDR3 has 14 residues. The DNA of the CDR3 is TGTGCCAGTAGTCCCCAGTGGAGCGGCGATGAGCAGTTCTTC. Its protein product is CASSPQWSGDEQFF. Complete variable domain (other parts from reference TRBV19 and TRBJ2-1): DGGITQSPKYLFRKEGQNVTLSCEQNLNHDAMYWYRQDPGQGLRLIYYSQIVNDFQKGDIAEGYSVSREKKESFPLTVTSAQKNPTAFYLCASSPQWSGDEQFFGPGTRLTVL.

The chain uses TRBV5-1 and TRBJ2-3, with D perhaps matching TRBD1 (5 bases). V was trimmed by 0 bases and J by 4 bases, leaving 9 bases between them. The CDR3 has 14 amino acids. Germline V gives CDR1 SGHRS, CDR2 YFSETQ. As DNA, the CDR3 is TGCGCCAGCAGCTTGGAGACAGTCCCAGATACGCAGTATTTT. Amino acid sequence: CASSLETVPDTQYF.

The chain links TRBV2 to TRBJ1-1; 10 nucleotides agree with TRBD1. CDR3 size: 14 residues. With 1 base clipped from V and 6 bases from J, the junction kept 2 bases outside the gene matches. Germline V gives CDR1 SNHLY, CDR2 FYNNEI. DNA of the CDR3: TGTGCCAGCAGTGAAGGGGACAGGGGCTCTGAAGCTTTCTTT. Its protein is CASSEGDRGSEAFF.

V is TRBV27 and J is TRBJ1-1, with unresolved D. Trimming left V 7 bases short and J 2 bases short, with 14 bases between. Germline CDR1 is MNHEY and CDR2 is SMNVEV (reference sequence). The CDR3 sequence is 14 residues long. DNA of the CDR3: TGTGCCAGCATCTCCCAGGTCACAAACACTGAAGCTTTCTTT. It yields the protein CASISQVTNTEAFF.

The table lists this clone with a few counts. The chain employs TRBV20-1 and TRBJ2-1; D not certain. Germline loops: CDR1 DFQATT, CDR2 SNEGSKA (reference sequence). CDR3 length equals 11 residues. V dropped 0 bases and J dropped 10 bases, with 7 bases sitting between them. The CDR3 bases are TGCAGTGCTAGAGATGGCAGGGAGCAGTTCTTC. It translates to CSARDGREQFF.